This T cell receptor (beta chain) originates from a study of molecular identifiers for immune sequencing clone quantification. Across the whole study: Sequencing covered four of five parts into which replicate RNA from about 20,000 or 100,000 naive CD8 cells was split.

The CDR3 runs 15 residues. CDR1 and CDR2 from the germline V gene are SGHTA and FQGNSA. A note on this clonotype: A much larger clone sits a single nucleotide away, making a read error possible.

Naive CD8 library inputs spanned 20,000 to 1,000,000 sorted cells and 10%, 30% or 50% RNA. MiXCR, applied by TCRdb to the PCR reads, yields one record per CDR3 protein. Found here are approximately 54,000 distinct CDR3 sequences, under 30% of them singletons; the top ten hold 1.9%. The sequenced sample was naive CD8+ T cells from blood, with Jurkat cell RNA spiked in. Subset meaning: FACS-sorted CD8+CD4-CCR7+CD45RA+ naive T cells. This chain connects TRBV7-2 to TRBJ2-2; TRBD2 might be the D (5 bases). This TCR was recovered from a human donor in good health. Some libraries in this study had Jurkat cell RNA spiked in. The CDR3 region is CASSLDRTNTGEQFF. Here the CDR3 DNA reads TGTGCCAGCAGCCTCGATAGAACGAACACCGGGGAGCAGTTTTTT.